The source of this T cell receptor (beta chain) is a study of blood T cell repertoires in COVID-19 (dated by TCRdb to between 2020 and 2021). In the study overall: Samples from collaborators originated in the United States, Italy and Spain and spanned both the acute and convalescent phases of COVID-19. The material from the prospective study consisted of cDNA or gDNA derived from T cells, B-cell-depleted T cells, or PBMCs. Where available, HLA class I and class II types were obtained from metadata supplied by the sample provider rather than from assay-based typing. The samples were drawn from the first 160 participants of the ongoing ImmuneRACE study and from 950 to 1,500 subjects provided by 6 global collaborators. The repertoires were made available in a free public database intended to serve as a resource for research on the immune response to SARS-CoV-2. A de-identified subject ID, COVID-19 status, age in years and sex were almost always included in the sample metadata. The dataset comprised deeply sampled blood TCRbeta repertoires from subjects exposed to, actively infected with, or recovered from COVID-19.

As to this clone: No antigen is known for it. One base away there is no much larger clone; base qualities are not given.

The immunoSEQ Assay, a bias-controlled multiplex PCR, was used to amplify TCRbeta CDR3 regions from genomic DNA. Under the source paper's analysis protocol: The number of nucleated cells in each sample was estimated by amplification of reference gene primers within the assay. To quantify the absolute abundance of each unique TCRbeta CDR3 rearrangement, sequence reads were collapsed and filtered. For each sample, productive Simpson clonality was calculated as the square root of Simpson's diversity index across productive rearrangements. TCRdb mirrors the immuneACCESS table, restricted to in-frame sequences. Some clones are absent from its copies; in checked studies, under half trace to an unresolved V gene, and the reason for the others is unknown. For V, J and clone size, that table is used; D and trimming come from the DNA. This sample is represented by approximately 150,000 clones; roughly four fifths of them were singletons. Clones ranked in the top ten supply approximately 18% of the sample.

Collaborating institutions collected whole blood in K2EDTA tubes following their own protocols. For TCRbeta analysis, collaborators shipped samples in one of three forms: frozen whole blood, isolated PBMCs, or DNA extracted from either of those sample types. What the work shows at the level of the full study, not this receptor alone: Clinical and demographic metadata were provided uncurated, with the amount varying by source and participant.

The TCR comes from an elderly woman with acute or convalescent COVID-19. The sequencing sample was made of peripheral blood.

The CDR3 loop reads CASSSTRPTGTHSNQPQHF. The DNA sequence is TGTGCCAGCAGCTCTACCCGTCCTACAGGGACCCATAGCAATCAGCCCCAGCATTTT. The rearranged segments are TRBV9 and TRBJ1-5; TRBD1 is a possible D gene, resting on 6 matching bases. The CDR3 runs 19 amino acids, cysteine and phenylalanine included. CDR3 DNA only is kept here, 57 bases in frame from base 1. V loses 4 bases of germline sequence and J loses 0 bases, and the interval between the two ends is 23 bases. CDR1 and CDR2 were assigned from the germline V gene as SGDLS and YYNGEE.